These T cell receptor beta chains were read from a single sample in a study of blood T cell repertoires in COVID-19. Data came from immunoSEQ multiplex PCR; TCRdb stores just in-frame clones and leaves some out. Found here are 55,000 to 65,000 clones, roughly 87% of them singletons; the top ten hold about 9.4%. The sample taken for sequencing was peripheral blood. Every receptor here comes from a human donor with acute or convalescent COVID-19. The donor label of this sample is uncertain. Both conserved end residues are part of each CDR3. The D gene is left open where the match is weak. The size field is filled for only some rows; it gives once, few, many or a size class.

CDR3 protein,CDR3 DNA,CDR3 length,J gene,V gene,D gene,clone size
CASSQGRTYSTDTQYF,TGTGCCAGCAGCCAAGGACGGACTTATAGCACAGATACGCAGTATTTT,16,TRBJ2-3,TRBV3-1/TRBV3-2,-,-
CASSPMRLAGGDTQYF,TGTGCCAGCAGTCCGATGCGACTAGCGGGCGGGGATACGCAGTATTTT,16,TRBJ2-3,TRBV28,TRBD2,once
CASSSGGQETQYF,TGTGCCAGTAGTAGCGGGGGACAAGAGACCCAGTACTTC,13,TRBJ2-5,TRBV19,TRBD2,-
CASSWTLYEQYF,TGTGCCAGCAGCTGGACTCTCTACGAGCAGTACTTC,12,TRBJ2-7,TRBV2,-,-
CASSGTGGSDEKLFF,TGCGCCAGCAGCGGCACAGGGGGCTCTGATGAAAAACTGTTTTTT,15,TRBJ1-4,TRBV5-1,TRBD1,-
CASSPRQGGTTEAFF,TGTGCCAGCAGCCCGCGACAGGGTGGGACCACTGAAGCTTTCTTT,15,TRBJ1-1,TRBV7-8,TRBD1,-
CAWSVVQGGGYTF,TGTGCCTGGAGTGTAGTGCAGGGTGGCGGCTACACCTTC,13,TRBJ1-2,TRBV30,-,once
CASSPQGQPQHF,TGTGCCAGTAGCCCTCAGGGCCAGCCCCAGCATTTT,12,TRBJ1-5,TRBV19,-,-
CASSLAGVGSGANVLTF,TGCGCCAGCAGCTTGGCCGGGGTCGGGAGTGGGGCCAACGTCCTGACTTTC,17,TRBJ2-6,TRBV5-1,-,-
CASSRDTYSYEQYF,TGTGCCAGCTCACGGGACACTTACTCCTACGAGCAGTACTTC,14,TRBJ2-7,TRBV18,-,-
CATSDTGTSGTGTDTQYF,TGTGCCACCAGTGATACCGGGACTAGCGGGACCGGCACAGATACGCAGTATTTT,18,TRBJ2-3,TRBV24-1,TRBD2,-
CASSPSPQNEQFF,TGTGCCAGCAGCCCATCCCCCCAAAATGAGCAGTTCTTC,13,TRBJ2-1,TRBV9,-,few
CASSPRAGGSYNSPLHF,TGTGCCAGCAGCCCCCGGGCAGGGGGCTCCTATAATTCACCCCTCCACTTT,17,TRBJ1-6,TRBV16,TRBD1,-
CASSSMNTGELFF,TGCGCCAGCAGCTCCATGAACACCGGGGAGCTGTTTTTT,13,TRBJ2-2,TRBV5-1,-,few
CASSLSGLAGQETQYF,TGTGCCAGCTCCCTCTCGGGACTAGCGGGCCAAGAGACCCAGTACTTC,16,TRBJ2-5,TRBV18,TRBD2,-
CASSVPGTGDEKLFF,TGTGCCAGCAGCGTTCCCGGGACAGGGGATGAAAAACTGTTTTTT,15,TRBJ1-4,TRBV9,TRBD1,-
CASSSGLAVSTDTQYF,TGCGCCAGCAGCTCGGGACTAGCGGTGAGCACAGATACGCAGTATTTT,16,TRBJ2-3,TRBV5-1,TRBD2,-
CASSPVVSGWNTGELFF,TGTGCCAGCTCACCCGTTGTTAGCGGATGGAACACCGGGGAGCTGTTTTTT,17,TRBJ2-2,TRBV18,-,-